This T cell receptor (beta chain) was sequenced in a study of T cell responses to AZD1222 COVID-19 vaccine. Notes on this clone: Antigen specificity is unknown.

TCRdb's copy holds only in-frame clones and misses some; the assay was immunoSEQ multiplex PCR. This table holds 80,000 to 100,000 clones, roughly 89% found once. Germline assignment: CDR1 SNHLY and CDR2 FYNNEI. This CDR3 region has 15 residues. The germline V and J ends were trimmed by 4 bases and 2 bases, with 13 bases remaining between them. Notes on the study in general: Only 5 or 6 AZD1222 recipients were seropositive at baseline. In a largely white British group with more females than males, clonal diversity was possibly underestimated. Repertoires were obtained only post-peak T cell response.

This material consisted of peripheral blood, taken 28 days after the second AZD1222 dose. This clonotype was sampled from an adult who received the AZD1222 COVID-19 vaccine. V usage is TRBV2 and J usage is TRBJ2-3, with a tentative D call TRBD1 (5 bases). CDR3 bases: TGTGCCAGCAGTGGCTCCCGACAGAACACAGATACGCAGTATTTT. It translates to CASSGSRQNTDTQYF.